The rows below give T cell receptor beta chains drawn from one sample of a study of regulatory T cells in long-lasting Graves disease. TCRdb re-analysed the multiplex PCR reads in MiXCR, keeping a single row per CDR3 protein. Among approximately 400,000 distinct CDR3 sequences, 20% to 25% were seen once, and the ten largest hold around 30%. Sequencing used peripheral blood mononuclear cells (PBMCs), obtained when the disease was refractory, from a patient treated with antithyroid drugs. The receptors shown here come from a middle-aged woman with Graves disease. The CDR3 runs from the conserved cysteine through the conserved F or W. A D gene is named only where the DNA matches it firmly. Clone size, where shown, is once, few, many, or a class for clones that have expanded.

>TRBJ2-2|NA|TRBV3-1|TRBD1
CASSQTGGSTTGELFF
TGTGCCAGCAGCCAAACAGGGGGATCGACCACCGGGGAGCTGTTTTTT
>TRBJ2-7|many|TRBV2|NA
CASSEKGRGYEQYF
TGTGCCAGCAGTGAAAAGGGCAGGGGCTACGAGCAGTACTTC
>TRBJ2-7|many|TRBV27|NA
CASSFGTNYEQYF
TGTGCCAGCAGTTTCGGGACGAACTACGAGCAGTACTTC
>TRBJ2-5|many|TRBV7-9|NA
CASSPVLPPETQYF
TGTGCCAGCAGCCCTGTGCTACCGCCGGAGACCCAGTACTTC
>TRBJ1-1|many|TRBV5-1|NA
CASRQPLNTEAFF
TGCGCCAGCAGACAGCCATTGAACACTGAAGCTTTCTTT
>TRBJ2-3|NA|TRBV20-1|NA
CSARDLRRGGRPDTQYF
TGCAGTGCTAGAGATCTAAGGCGCGGCGGGCGCCCGGATACGCAGTATTTT
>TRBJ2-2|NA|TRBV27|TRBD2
CASSLGGGTGELFF
TGTGCCAGCAGTTTAGGGGGGGGCACCGGGGAGCTGTTTTTT
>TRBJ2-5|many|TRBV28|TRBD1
CASLTGYQETQYF
TGTGCCAGTTTGACAGGGTACCAAGAGACCCAGTACTTC
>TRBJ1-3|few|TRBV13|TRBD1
CASSGQGRGNTIYF
TGTGCCAGCAGCGGACAGGGAAGAGGAAACACCATATATTTT
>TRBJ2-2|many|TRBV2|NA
CASTGAGGELFF
TGTGCCAGCACAGGGGCCGGCGGGGAGCTGTTTTTT
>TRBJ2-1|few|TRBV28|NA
CASIPSGLYNAQFF
TGTGCCAGCATTCCCTCAGGCCTTTACAATGCGCAGTTCTTC
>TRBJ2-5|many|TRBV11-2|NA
CASSLVPSARETQYF
TGTGCCAGCAGCTTAGTACCCTCAGCGAGGGAGACCCAGTACTTC
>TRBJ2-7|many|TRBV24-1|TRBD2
CATSLRGTYEQYF
TGTGCCACCAGTCTGCGGGGGACCTACGAGCAGTACTTC
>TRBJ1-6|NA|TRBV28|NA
CASSLGPGSNSPLHF
TGTGCCAGCAGTTTAGGGCCAGGGAGTAATTCACCCCTCCACTTT
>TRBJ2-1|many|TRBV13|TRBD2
CASSLSGTYNEQFF
TGTGCCAGCAGCTTAAGCGGGACCTACAATGAGCAGTTCTTC
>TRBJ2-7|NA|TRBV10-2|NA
CASSELGKSYEQYF
TGCGCCAGCAGTGAACTAGGGAAATCCTACGAGCAGTACTTC
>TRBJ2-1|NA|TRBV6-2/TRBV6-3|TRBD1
CASSLRTGRSDEQFF
TGTGCCAGCAGCCTAAGGACAGGGAGGTCCGATGAGCAGTTCTTC
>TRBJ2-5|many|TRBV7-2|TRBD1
CASSQGVASTETQYF
TGTGCCAGCAGCCAGGGGGTAGCAAGTACAGAGACCCAGTACTTC
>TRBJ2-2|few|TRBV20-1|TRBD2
CSATTSAGELFF
TGCAGTGCCACGACTAGCGCCGGGGAGCTGTTTTTT
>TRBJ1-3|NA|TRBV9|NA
CASSPPGTGNTIYF
TGTGCCAGCAGCCCTCCAGGGACTGGAAACACCATATATTTT
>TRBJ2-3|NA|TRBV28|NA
CASSFTTDTQYF
TGTGCCAGCAGTTTCACCACAGATACGCAGTATTTT
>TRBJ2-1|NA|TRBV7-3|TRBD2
CASSSRGTGNEQFF
TGTGCCAGCAGCTCGCGGGGGACGGGGAATGAGCAGTTCTTC
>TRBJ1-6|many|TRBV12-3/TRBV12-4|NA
CASSLAGRLGSPLHF
TGTGCCAGCAGTTTAGCGGGACGGCTAGGGTCACCCCTCCACTTT
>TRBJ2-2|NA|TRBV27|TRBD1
CASSFRGSGELFF
TGTGCCAGCAGTTTCAGGGGGTCCGGGGAGCTGTTTTTT
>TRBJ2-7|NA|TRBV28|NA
CASSPPVVGGQYF
TGTGCCAGCAGCCCCCCCGTGGTGGGGGGGCAGTACTTC
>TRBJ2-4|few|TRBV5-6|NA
CASASGGTKNIQYF
TGTGCCAGCGCATCAGGGGGGACAAAAAACATTCAGTACTTC
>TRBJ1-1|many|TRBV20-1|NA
CSARGLFKTEAFF
TGCAGTGCTCGGGGCTTATTCAAGACTGAAGCTTTCTTT
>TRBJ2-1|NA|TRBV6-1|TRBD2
CASSLMGLDFNEQFF
TGTGCCAGCAGCTTAATGGGACTAGACTTCAATGAGCAGTTCTTC
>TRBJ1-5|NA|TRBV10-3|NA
CAISESTDNQPQHF
TGTGCCATCAGTGAGTCGACAGACAATCAGCCCCAGCATTTT
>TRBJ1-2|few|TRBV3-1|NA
CASSQGPGDYGYTF
TGTGCCAGCAGCCAAGGACCGGGGGACTATGGCTACACCTTC
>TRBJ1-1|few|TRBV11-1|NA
CASSLVRDEAFF
TGTGCCAGCAGCTTAGTACGGGACGAAGCTTTCTTT